This T cell receptor (beta chain) appears in the sequencing data of a study of blood T cell repertoires in COVID-19. Study-level background: The United States, Italy and Spain were the sources of the acute and convalescent COVID-19 samples. T cells, B-cell-depleted T cells, or PBMCs provided the cDNA or gDNA that served as material.

Original methodology: Scientists estimated how many nucleated cells there were by amplifying reference gene primers. Sequenced by immunoSEQ multiplex PCR; TCRdb stores in-frame clones only, minus some. V and J calls and clone size are given by that table; D and trimming were obtained from the DNA. The sample records fewer than 200,000 clones, over 65% being singletons. Sample: peripheral blood. The TCR originated in a woman over 75 with acute or convalescent COVID-19.

CDR3 coding DNA: TGTGCCAGCAACTCCAGCCCGGGATCACCCCTCCACTTT. Residues: CASNSSPGSPLHF. V is TRBV9 and J is TRBJ1-6; no definite D call. Trimming removed 6 bases at V and 10 bases at J, with 14 bases between. The CDR3 extends over 13 amino acids. Per the germline V gene, CDR1 is SGDLS and CDR2 is YYNGEE.